This T cell receptor beta chain was captured in a study of blood T cells in healthy people across ages. Germline V gene sequence: CDR1 SQVTM, CDR2 ANQGSEA. This CDR3 is built from 15 residues. Trimming removed 7 bases at V and 2 bases at J, with 19 bases between. General study points: The authors considered diversity estimates from one million T cells to be underestimates.

It was with a sample-barcoded 5' primer and a J-beta primer mix that a second PCR of about 6 to 12 cycles was run. TCRdb analysed the 5' RACE reads with MiXCR anew, one entry per CDR3 protein. The data contain 1,500,000 or so distinct CDR3 sequences, 40% to 45% of them singletons. A word on this clonotype: Antigen specificity is unknown.

The receptor comes from a woman between 18 and 30 years old in good health. This chain connects TRBV29-1 to TRBJ2-3; D call uncertain. Input material: blood. In nucleotides, the CDR3 is TGCAGCGCCCGTCCGTCGTTTGGCAACACAGATACGCAGTATTTT. Residues: CSARPSFGNTDTQYF.